The 7 T cell receptor beta chains listed next were all sequenced from one sample in a study of shared clonotypes between healthy human individuals. Cells designated naive CD8 were CD45RO-negative and were positively selected for CCR7, with terminally differentiated effector memory CD45RA+ cells excluded. Method: immunoSEQ multiplex PCR; TCRdb's copy keeps in-frame clones and lacks some. The table records about 2 million clones, 85% to 95% of them present only once. Sequencing used naive CD8+ T cells sorted from blood. These receptors were collected from a man younger than 35 in good health.

In the case of this clone: Other DNA sequences in the sample encode the same CDR3. CDR3 coding DNA: TGTGCCAGCAGCCAAGAGGGAGGGTTGAGCAATCAGCCCCAGCATTTT. Protein sequence: CASSQEGGLSNQPQHF. This chain uses TRBV4-2 with TRBJ1-5, with D uncertain. Germline V lookup: CDR1 LGHNA, CDR2 YNFKEQ. The V end was cut by 0 bases, the J end by 1 base, with 10 bases between. There are 16 residues in the CDR3.

This sequence joins TRBV2 and TRBJ1-1; TRBD1 matches at 9 bases. This CDR3 has 14 amino acids. Looked up from germline, CDR1 is SNHLY and CDR2 is FYNNEI. The V and J ends lost 6 bases and 5 bases, in that order; junction bases with no gene match: 7. The CDR3 DNA sequence: TGTGCCAGCAGGCCGGGACAGGGACGTACTGAAGCTTTCTTT. Protein sequence: CASRPGQGRTEAFF.

A remark on this clone: It is unclear where the CDR3 begins or ends on the DNA, so no DNA is shown, and the CDR3 is as TCRdb lists it. V and J are TRBV9 and TRBJ2-3; TRBD2 is the table's D call and was not checked against the DNA. Germline V lookup: CDR1 SGDLS, CDR2 YYNGEE. From its first to its last residue, the CDR3 has 13 amino acids. CDR3 region: CASSVGGGAITHF.

This rearrangement joins TRBV7-2 to TRBJ2-7; D not certain. The CDR3 spans 14 residues. The germline CDR1 and CDR2 sequences are SGHTA and FQGNSA. The V end was cut by 1 base, the J end by 0 bases, with 7 bases between. The CDR3 region has the DNA TGTGCCAGCAGCTTAGGCAGCAGCTCCTACGAGCAGTACTTC. Protein sequence: CASSLGSSSYEQYF.

The chain combines TRBV4-3 with TRBJ1-6, with TRBD1 as a possible D gene (5 bases). The V gene's germline CDR1 is LGHNA and CDR2 YSLEER. Trimming took off 0 bases at V and 8 bases at J, with 14 bases between the two ends. CDR3 length: 16 residues. CDR3 region: CASSQDSGGSYSPLHF. DNA of the CDR3: TGCGCCAGCAGCCAAGATTCCGGGGGGTCCTATTCACCCCTCCACTTT.

The rearrangement links TRBV5-1 to TRBJ1-3; the match to TRBD1 covers 10 bases. V lost 4 bases, J lost 4 bases, and 5 bases stayed unmatched. This CDR3 has 15 amino acids. The germline CDR1 and CDR2 sequences are SGHRS and YFSETQ. The CDR3 DNA follows: TGCGCCAGCAGCGTGGACAGGGGGTCAGGAAACACCATATATTTT. Translating it yields CASSVDRGSGNTIYF.

V usage is TRBV7-9 and J usage is TRBJ2-7, with a tentative D call TRBD1 (5 bases). The germline gives CDR1 SEHNR, CDR2 FQNEAQ (reference sequence). The CDR3 length is 16 residues. The ends were cut back, 5 bases at V and 2 bases at J, with 19 bases in the middle. CDR3 loop: CASSPTLGALTYEQYF. CDR3 DNA: TGTGCCAGCAGCCCCACTTTAGGGGCCCTCACCTACGAGCAGTACTTC.